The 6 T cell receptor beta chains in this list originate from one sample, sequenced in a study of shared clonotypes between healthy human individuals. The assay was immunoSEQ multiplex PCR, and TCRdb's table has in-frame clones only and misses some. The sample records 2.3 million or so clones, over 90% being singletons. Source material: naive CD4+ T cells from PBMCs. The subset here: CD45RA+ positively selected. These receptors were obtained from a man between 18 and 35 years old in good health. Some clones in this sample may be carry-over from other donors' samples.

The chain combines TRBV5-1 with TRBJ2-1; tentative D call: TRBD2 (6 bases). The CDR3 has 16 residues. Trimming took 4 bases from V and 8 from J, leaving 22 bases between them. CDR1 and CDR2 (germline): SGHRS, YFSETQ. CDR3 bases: TGCGCCAGCAGCACAAATAGCGGTTCCGGGGGTGATGAGCAGTTCTTC. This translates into CASSTNSGSGGDEQFF.

The CDR3 here is CASSMGQGLAFF. In DNA form, the CDR3 reads TGTGCCAGCAGCATGGGACAGGGGCTTGCTTTCTTT. The rearrangement uses TRBV6-6 and TRBJ1-1, with TRBD1 matching 10 bases. This CDR3 is 12 amino acids long. Trimming removed 6 bases from V and 11 bases from J; junction bases left unmatched: 6. The germline V gene encodes CDR1 MNHNY and CDR2 SVGAGI (reference sequence).

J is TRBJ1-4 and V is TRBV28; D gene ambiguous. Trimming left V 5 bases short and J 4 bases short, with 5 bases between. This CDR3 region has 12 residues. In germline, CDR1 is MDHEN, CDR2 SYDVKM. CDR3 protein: CASSDNNEKLFF. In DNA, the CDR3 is TGTGCCAGCAGTGACAATAATGAAAAACTGTTTTTT. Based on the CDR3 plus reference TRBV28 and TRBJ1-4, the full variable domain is DVKVTQSSRYLVKRTGEKVFLECVQDMDHENMFWYRQDPGLGLRLIYFSYDVKMKEKGDIPEGYSVSREKKERFSLILESASTNQTSMYLCASSDNNEKLFFGSGTQLSVL.

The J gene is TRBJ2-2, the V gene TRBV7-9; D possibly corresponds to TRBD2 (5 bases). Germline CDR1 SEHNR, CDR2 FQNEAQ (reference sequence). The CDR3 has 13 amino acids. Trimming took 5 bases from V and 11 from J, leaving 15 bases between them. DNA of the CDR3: TGTGCCAGCAGCACGCGATCGCCGGGAGAGCTGTTTTTT. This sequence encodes CASSTRSPGELFF.

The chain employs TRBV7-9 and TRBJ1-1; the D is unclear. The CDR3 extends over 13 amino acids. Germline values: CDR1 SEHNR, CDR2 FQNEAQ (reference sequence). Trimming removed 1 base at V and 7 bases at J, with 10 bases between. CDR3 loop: CASSLEAGLEAFF. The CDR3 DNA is TGTGCCAGCAGCTTAGAGGCAGGACTTGAAGCTTTCTTT.

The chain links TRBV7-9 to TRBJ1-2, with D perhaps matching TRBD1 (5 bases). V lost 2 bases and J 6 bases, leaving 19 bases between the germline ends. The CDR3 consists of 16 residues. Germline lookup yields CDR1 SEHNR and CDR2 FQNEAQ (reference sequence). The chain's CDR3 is CASSLLGTGLGNGYTF. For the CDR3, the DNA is TGTGCCAGCAGCTTATTAGGTACGGGACTAGGCAATGGCTACACCTTC.